This T cell receptor (beta chain) emerged from a study of T-cell memory formation after mild COVID-19. TCRdb itself ran the 5' RACE reads through MiXCR, one entry per CDR3 protein. Of 350,000 to 500,000 distinct CDR3 sequences listed, approximately 19% are singletons. CDR1 is DFQATT, CDR2 SNEGSKA, per germline (reference sequence). CDR3 length: 15 amino acids. V gave up 0 bases and J gave up 8 bases, with 19 bases separating them. Material for sequencing was PBMCs or a T cell subset sorted from them (not recorded which). This TCR was sampled from a man in his late teens or twenties who had mild COVID-19 (a few samples of this study predate the infection). Cell type and time point are not known. The V and J genes are TRBV20-1 and TRBJ1-2; D is perhaps TRBD1 (5 bases). The CDR3 region is CSARDSGRATRGYTF. In nucleotides, the CDR3 is TGCAGTGCTAGAGATTCAGGCAGGGCTACTAGGGGCTACACCTTC.